The TCR beta chain under discussion was sequenced for a study of T cells after yellow fever vaccination. General observations from the study: A large majority of primary-vaccination clones showed up again after the booster (approximately 96% CD4, 88% CD8).

This clonotype was counted many times. Its antigen remains unknown. UMIs were added to TCR cDNA along with a universal primer site when it was made by 5'RACE template switching. One entry per CDR3 protein, called by TCRdb with MiXCR from the 5' RACE reads. The profile shows 200,000 to 300,000 distinct CDR3 sequences, approximately 3.6% of them singletons. The CDR3 sequence is 14 residues long. V was trimmed by 2 bases and J by 8 bases, leaving 15 bases between them. Germline values: CDR1 SEHNR, CDR2 FQNEAQ (reference sequence). The rearrangement uses TRBV7-9 and TRBJ1-1; the D gene is possibly TRBD1 (5 bases). This clonotype was obtained from a man aged 18 to 29 who received the YFV17D yellow fever vaccine. The sample was PBMCs, taken 15 days after the yellow fever booster vaccination. CDR3 coding DNA: TGTGCCAGCAGCTTAACAGATAGTGACAGCGAAGCTTTCTTT. The encoded protein is CASSLTDSDSEAFF.